Following are 4 T cell receptor beta chains from one sample sequenced in a study of blood T cell repertoires in COVID-19 (dated by TCRdb to 2020 to 2021). The library was made by the immunoSEQ multiplex PCR assay. TCRdb provides this immuneACCESS table in a form limited to in-frame rearrangements. Some clones are lacking; in checked studies, under half of them reflect an unresolved V gene, and why the rest are absent is not known. This sample holds some 120,000 clones; 70% to 90% were observed only once. The ten largest clones represent approximately 1.5% of the sample. Sequencing was carried out using peripheral blood. The receptor set was obtained from a man aged 40-49 years with acute or convalescent COVID-19.

The chain has TRBV18 and TRBJ2-5, with D uncertain. Germline CDR1 and CDR2: KGHSH and LQKENI. V was cut by 4 bases and J by 5 bases, with 11 bases left in between. The CDR3 extends over 13 amino acids. CDR3 amino acids: CASSRNSGETQYF. The CDR3, as DNA: TGTGCCAGCTCACGCAACAGTGGGGAGACCCAGTACTTC.

V is TRBV3-1 (or the pseudogene TRBV3-2) and J is TRBJ2-1; 11 positions agree with TRBD2. Germline trimming cut 6 bases from V and 7 bases from J; bases unmatched to any gene: 5. This CDR3 has 14 residues. The germline gives CDR1 LGHDT, CDR2 YNNKEL (reference sequence). The CDR3 here is CASSVAGGRNEQFF. The CDR3 coding sequence is TGTGCCAGCAGTGTAGCGGGAGGGCGGAATGAGCAGTTCTTC.

This sequence joins TRBV4-3 and TRBJ2-3; 9 bases fit TRBD2. Germline V gives CDR1 LGHNA, CDR2 YSLEER. Unmatched junction bases numbered 4, after V lost 2 bases and J lost 4 bases. The CDR3 length is 15 residues. For the CDR3, the DNA is TGCGCCAGCAGCCAATATGAGCGGGGGGCAGATACGCAGTATTTT. Protein: CASSQYERGADTQYF.

V and J are TRBV4-3 and TRBJ2-3; 9 nucleotides agree with TRBD2. The V and J ends lost 0 bases and 1 base, in that order; junction bases with no gene match: 8. CDR1 and CDR2 from the germline V gene are LGHNA and YSLEER. The CDR3 runs 18 residues. The DNA of the CDR3 is TGCGCCAGCAGCCAAGATGTAGCTAGCGGGGTTGGCACAGATACGCAGTATTTT. Encoded protein: CASSQDVASGVGTDTQYF.